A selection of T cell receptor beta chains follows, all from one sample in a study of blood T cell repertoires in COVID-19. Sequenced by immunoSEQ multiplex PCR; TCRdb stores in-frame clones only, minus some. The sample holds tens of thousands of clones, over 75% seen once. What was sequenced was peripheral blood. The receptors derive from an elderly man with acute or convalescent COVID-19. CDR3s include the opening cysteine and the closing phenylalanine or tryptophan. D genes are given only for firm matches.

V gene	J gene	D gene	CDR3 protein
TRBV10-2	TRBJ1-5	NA	CASSDRVEPQHF
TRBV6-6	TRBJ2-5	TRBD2	CASSPGLPQETQYF
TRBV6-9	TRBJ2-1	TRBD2	CASTPGTSGRARGEQFF
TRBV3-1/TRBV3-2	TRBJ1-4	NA	CASSQHGVLEKLFF
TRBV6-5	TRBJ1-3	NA	CASSTSSGSGNTIYF
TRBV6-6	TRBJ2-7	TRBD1	CASSQTGAIPLEQYF
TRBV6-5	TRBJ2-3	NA	CASSYGRPGGDTQYF
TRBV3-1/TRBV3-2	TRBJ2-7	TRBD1	CASSQTTGGRYEQYF
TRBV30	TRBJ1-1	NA	CAWSVRQVEAFF
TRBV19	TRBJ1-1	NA	CASGQSIMNTEAFF
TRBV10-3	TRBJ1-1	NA	CAISAVNTEAFF
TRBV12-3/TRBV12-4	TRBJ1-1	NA	CASTNFWGGEAFF
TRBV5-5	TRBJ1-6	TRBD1	CASSRQGDPYNSPLHF
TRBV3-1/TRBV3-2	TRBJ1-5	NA	CASSARGDQPQHF
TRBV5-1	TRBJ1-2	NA	CASSLGQQEYYGYTF
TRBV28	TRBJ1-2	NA	CASSLPWGGRSDGYTF
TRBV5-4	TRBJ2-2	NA	CASSRGAGRPGELFF
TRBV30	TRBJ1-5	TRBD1	CACSGTGVYQPQHF
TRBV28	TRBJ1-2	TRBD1	CASSFLGQGTYGYTF
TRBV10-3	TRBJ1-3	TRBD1	CAIRRDRASGNTIYF
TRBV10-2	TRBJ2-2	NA	CASSESFTGELFF
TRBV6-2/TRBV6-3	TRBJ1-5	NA	CASSYGVGGHQPQHF
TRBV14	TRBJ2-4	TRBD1	CASPAQGSIAKNIQYF
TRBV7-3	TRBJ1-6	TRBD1	CASSSDRGPPLHF
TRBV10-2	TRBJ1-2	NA	CASSAEGRGGYTF
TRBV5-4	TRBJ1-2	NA	CASSSPGTGGLYGYTF
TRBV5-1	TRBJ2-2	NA	CASSLAPAGNTGELFF
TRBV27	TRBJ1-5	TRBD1	CASSPRQGGHQPQHF
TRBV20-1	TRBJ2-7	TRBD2	CSASGELAGTTAEGEQYF
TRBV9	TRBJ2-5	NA	CASSSHPRLTQETQYF
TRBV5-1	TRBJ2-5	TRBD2	CASSGGLAGASGETQYF
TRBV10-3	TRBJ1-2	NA	CAISESRTIGAGYTF
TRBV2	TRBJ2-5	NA	CASSEARGETQYF
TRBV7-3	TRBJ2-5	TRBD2	CASSVLGAGGQETQYF
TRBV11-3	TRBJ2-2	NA	CASSLNTGLTGELFF
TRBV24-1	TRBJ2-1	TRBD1	CATSDSLQGDGNEQFF
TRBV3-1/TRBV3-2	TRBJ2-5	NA	CASSQVRGAQETQYF
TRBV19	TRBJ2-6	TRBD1	CATHPTGGSGANVLTF
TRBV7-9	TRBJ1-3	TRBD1	CASSQRQGTGNTIYF
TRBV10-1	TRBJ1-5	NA	CATHSTVCSNQPQHF
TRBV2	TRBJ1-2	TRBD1	CASSRGQGARGYTF